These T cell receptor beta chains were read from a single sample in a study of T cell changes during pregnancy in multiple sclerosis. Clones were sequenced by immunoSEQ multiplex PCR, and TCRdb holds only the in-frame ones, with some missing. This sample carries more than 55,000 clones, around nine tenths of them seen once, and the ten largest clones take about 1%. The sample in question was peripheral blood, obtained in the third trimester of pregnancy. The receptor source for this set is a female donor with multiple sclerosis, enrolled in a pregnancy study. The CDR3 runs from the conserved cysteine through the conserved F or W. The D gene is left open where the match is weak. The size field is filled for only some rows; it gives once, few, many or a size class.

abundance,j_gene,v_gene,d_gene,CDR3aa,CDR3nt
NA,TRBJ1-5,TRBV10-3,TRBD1,CAISGDYQGASQPQHF,TGTGCCATCAGTGGAGACTATCAGGGGGCGAGTCAGCCCCAGCATTTT
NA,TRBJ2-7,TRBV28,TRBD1,CASSPTGVITYEQYF,TGTGCCAGCTCGCCGACAGGGGTTATTACCTACGAGCAGTACTTC
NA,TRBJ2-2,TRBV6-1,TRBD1,CASSGHRGAGELFF,TGTGCCAGCAGTGGACACAGGGGGGCCGGGGAGCTGTTTTTT
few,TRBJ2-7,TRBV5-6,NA,CASTPQDNSYEQYF,TGTGCCAGCACCCCTCAAGACAACTCCTACGAGCAGTACTTC
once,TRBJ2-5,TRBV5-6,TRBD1,CASSRRTGKETQYF,TGTGCCAGCAGCCGAAGGACAGGGAAAGAGACCCAGTACTTC
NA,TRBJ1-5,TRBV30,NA,CAWRAPGGGQPQHF,TGTGCCTGGAGGGCCCCTGGGGGGGGTCAGCCCCAGCATTTT
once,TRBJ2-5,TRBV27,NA,CASSLPQGPLGETQYF,TGTGCCAGCAGTTTGCCACAGGGACCCTTAGGGGAGACCCAGTACTTC
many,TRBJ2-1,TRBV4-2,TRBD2,CASSQEASGSSYNEQFF,TGTGCCAGCAGCCAAGAAGCTAGCGGCAGCTCCTACAATGAGCAGTTCTTC
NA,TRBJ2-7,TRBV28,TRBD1,CASSRTGDSYEQYF,TGTGCCAGCAGCAGAACAGGGGACTCCTACGAGCAGTACTTC
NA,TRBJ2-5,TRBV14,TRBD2,CASSLTSGSHPRGTQYF,TGTGCCAGCAGCCTGACTAGCGGGAGCCATCCGAGAGGGACCCAGTACTTC
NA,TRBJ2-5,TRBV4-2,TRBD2,CASSHSAGLAVRETQYF,TGTGCCAGCAGCCACAGCGCTGGGCTAGCGGTCCGAGAGACCCAGTACTTC
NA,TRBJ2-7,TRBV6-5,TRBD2,CASSYEAGTYEQYF,TGTGCCAGCAGTTACGAAGCGGGAACCTACGAGCAGTACTTC
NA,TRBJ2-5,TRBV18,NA,CASSPGDQETQYF,TGTGCCAGCTCACCGGGAGACCAAGAGACCCAGTACTTC
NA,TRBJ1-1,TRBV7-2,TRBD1,CASSLTGVEAFF,TGTGCCAGCAGCTTGACAGGGGTTGAAGCTTTCTTT
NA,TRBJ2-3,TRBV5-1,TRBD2,CASSSGLAGNTDTQYF,TGCGCCAGCAGCTCCGGACTAGCGGGGAACACAGATACGCAGTATTTT
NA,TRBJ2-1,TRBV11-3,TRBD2,CASSLELAEEQFF,TGTGCCAGCAGCCTCGAACTAGCGGAGGAGCAGTTCTTC
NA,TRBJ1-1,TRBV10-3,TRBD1,CAISEKQGANTEAFF,TGTGCCATCAGTGAAAAACAGGGGGCGAACACTGAAGCTTTCTTT
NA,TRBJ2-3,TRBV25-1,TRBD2,CASSEWVAGGGTDTQYF,TGTGCCAGCAGTGAATGGGTAGCGGGAGGTGGCACAGATACGCAGTATTTT
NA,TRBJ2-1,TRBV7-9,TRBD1,CASPPGTGGHEQFF,TGTGCCAGCCCCCCCGGGACAGGGGGCCATGAGCAGTTCTTC
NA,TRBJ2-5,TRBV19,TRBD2,CASKEAYGRARETQYF,TGTGCCAGTAAGGAGGCATACGGGAGGGCCAGGGAGACCCAGTACTTC
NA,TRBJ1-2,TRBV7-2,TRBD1,CASSLATGDGYTF,TGTGCCAGCAGCTTAGCGACAGGGGACGGCTACACCTTC
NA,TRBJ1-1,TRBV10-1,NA,CASSDGGAGIAKAFF,TGCGCCAGCAGTGACGGAGGCGCCGGGATTGCGAAAGCTTTCTTT
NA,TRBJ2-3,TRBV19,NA,CASSIDQVGADTQYF,TGTGCCAGTAGTATAGATCAAGTTGGTGCGGATACGCAGTATTTT
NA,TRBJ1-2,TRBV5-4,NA,CASSLRGGSNYGYTF,TGTGCCAGCAGCCTACGGGGGGGTAGTAACTATGGCTACACCTTC
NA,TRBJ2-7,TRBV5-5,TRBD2,CASSLRLAGGLEQYF,TGTGCCAGCAGCTTGAGACTAGCGGGAGGGCTCGAGCAGTACTTC
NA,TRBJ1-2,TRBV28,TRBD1,CASSSGTGGFYGYTF,TGTGCCAGCTCTTCCGGGACAGGGGGCTTCTATGGCTACACCTTC
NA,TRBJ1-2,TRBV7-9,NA,CASSPPGLVRYTF,TGTGCCAGCAGCCCCCCGGGACTCGTGCGCTACACCTTC
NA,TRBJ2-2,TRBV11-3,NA,CASSSPEAYPTGELFF,TGTGCCAGCAGCTCCCCTGAGGCGTACCCCACCGGGGAGCTGTTTTTT
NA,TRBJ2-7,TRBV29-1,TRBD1,CSVVLQGASTYEQYF,TGCAGCGTTGTGCTACAGGGGGCAAGCACCTACGAGCAGTACTTC
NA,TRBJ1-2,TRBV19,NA,CASSIKRYGYTF,TGTGCCAGTAGTATTAAGAGATACGGCTACACCTTC
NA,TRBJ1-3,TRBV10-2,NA,CASSPGGGNTIYF,TGCGCCAGCAGTCCGGGGGGTGGAAACACCATATATTTT
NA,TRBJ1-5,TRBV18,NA,CASSPVGRDYQPQHF,TGTGCCAGCTCACCAGTAGGACGGGACTATCAGCCCCAGCATTTT
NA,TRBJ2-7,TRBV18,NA,CASSPGSMRAFDYEQYF,TGTGCCAGCTCACCCGGTAGTATGAGGGCATTCGACTACGAGCAGTACTTC
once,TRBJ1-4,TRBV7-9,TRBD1,CASRSDRGNEKLFF,TGTGCCAGCAGATCCGACAGGGGAAATGAAAAACTGTTTTTT
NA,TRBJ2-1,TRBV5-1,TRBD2,CASRTSAGAGEQFF,TGCGCCAGCAGAACTAGCGCTGGTGCTGGTGAGCAGTTCTTC
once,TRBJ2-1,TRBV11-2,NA,CASSFEYNEQFF,TGTGCCAGCAGCTTCGAGTACAATGAGCAGTTCTTC
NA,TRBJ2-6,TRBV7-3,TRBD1,CASSSTGGTGANVLTF,TGTGCCAGCAGCTCGACAGGGGGGACTGGGGCCAACGTCCTGACTTTC
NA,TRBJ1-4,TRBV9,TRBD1,CASSGAGTGGDEKLFF,TGTGCCAGCAGCGGTGCCGGGACAGGGGGCGATGAAAAACTGTTTTTT
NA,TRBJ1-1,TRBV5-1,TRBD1,CASSLEQGAGTEAFF,TGCGCCAGCAGCTTGGAGCAGGGGGCGGGCACTGAAGCTTTCTTT
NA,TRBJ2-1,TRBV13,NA,CASSPTGHSYNEQFF,TGTGCCAGCAGCCCTACTGGGCATTCCTACAATGAGCAGTTCTTC
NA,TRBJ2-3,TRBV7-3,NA,CASSLTFKICGKGRKSTDTQYF,TGTGCCAGCAGCTTAACTTTTAAAATATGCGGGAAGGGGAGGAAGAGCACAGATACGCAGTATTTT
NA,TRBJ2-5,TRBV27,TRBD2,CASRGLAGKETQYF,TGTGCCAGCAGGGGTCTAGCGGGTAAAGAGACCCAGTACTTC
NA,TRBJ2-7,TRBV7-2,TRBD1,CASSLYMGQSTYEQYF,TGTGCCAGCAGCTTATATATGGGACAGAGTACCTACGAGCAGTACTTC
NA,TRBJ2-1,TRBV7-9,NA,CASSLLGERAGHNEQFF,TGTGCCAGCAGCTTACTGGGCGAAAGGGCAGGGCACAATGAGCAGTTCTTC
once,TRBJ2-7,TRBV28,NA,CASSLLGPSVTRGEQYF,TGTGCCAGCAGTTTATTGGGCCCTAGCGTGACCCGCGGGGAGCAGTACTTC
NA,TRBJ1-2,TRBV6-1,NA,CASRGGESWYGYTF,TGTGCCAGCAGGGGAGGGGAGTCGTGGTATGGCTACACCTTC
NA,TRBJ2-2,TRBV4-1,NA,CASSQDQIGELFF,TGCGCCAGCAGCCAAGATCAAATCGGGGAGCTGTTTTTT
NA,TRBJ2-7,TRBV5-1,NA,CASSGQPYEQYF,TGCGCCAGCAGCGGGCAACCTTACGAGCAGTACTTC
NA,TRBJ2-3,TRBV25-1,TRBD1,CASSEYGQGSTDTQYF,TGTGCCAGCAGTGAATACGGACAGGGAAGCACAGATACGCAGTATTTT
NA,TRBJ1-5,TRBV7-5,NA,CAGPQEMDQPQHF,TGTGCCGGACCACAGGAGATGGATCAGCCCCAGCATTTT
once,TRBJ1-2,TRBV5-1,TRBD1,CASSDDRGGYTF,TGCGCCAGCAGCGACGACAGGGGGGGCTACACCTTC
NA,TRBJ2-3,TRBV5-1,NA,CASSLVPDSYLLTDTQYF,TGCGCCAGCAGCTTGGTTCCTGACAGTTACTTGCTCACAGATACGCAGTATTTT
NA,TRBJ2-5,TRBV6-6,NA,CASSYVEQETQYF,TGTGCCAGCAGTTACGTAGAACAAGAGACCCAGTACTTC
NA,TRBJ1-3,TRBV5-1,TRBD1,CASSFAPTGTAGNAIYF,TGCGCCAGCAGCTTTGCCCCGACAGGGACCGCTGGAAACGCCATATATTTT